One and the same sample provided the 11 T cell receptor beta chains below, sequenced in a study of cytotoxic CD8 clonotypes in ibrutinib-treated CLL. The method was immunoSEQ multiplex PCR; TCRdb's version includes in-frame clones alone and lacks a portion of them. The sample carries about 50,000 clones, 57% recorded once. The material was PBMCs, obtained after 24 months of ibrutinib treatment. These receptors originate from a human donor with chronic lymphocytic leukemia.

This chain uses TRBV7-9 with TRBJ1-5; 11 nucleotides align to TRBD1. The CDR3 spans 16 residues. Looked up from germline, CDR1 is SEHNR and CDR2 is FQNEAQ (reference sequence). The junction had 4 bases not matched to a gene; V was cut back by 0 bases and J by 6 bases. CDR3: CASSLADRGQGQPQHF. For the CDR3, the DNA is TGTGCCAGCAGCTTAGCGGACAGGGGGCAAGGTCAGCCCCAGCATTTT.

The CDR3, as DNA: TGCGCCAGCAGTGTCAGGGACCAAGAGACCCAGTACTTC. Protein product: CASSVRDQETQYF. This chain joins TRBV5-1 and TRBJ2-5; D might be TRBD1 (5 bases). This CDR3 spans 13 amino acids. V was trimmed by 5 bases and J by 0 bases, leaving 8 bases between them. Germline V gene data show CDR1 as SGHRS and CDR2 as YFSETQ.

This sequence joins TRBV6-4 and TRBJ1-6, with unresolved D. CDR3 length equals 14 residues. V gave up 3 bases and J gave up 10 bases, with 13 bases separating them. In germline, CDR1 is MRHNA, CDR2 SNTAGT. The CDR3 is CASSEGGRGSPLHF. CDR3 sequence (DNA): TGTGCCAGCAGTGAAGGAGGGCGAGGGTCACCCCTCCACTTT.

This clone was seen only a few times. The J gene is TRBJ2-1, the V gene TRBV4-1; possibly TRBD1 for D (6 bases). Trimming pared 0 bases from V and 4 bases from J, leaving 13 bases between. This CDR3 comprises 16 residues. The germline V gene encodes CDR1 MGHRA and CDR2 YSYEKL. CDR3 DNA sequence: TGCGCCAGCAGCCAAGATGTGGGGGCGCAGTACAATGAGCAGTTCTTC. Protein product: CASSQDVGAQYNEQFF.

The rearrangement links TRBV5-4 to TRBJ1-4, with 7 bases identical to TRBD1. Germline loops: CDR1 SGHNT, CDR2 YYREEE (reference sequence). V gave up 4 bases and J gave up 5 bases; unmatched junction bases: 5. CDR3 length: 14 amino acids. The CDR3 DNA sequence: TGTGCCAGCAGCCCAGGGGGGATGAATGAAAAACTGTTTTTT. Translated: CASSPGGMNEKLFF.

This clone was seen a handful of times. The gene calls are TRBV4-1 and TRBJ1-2, with D tentatively TRBD1 (6 bases). Germline V gives CDR1 MGHRA, CDR2 YSYEKL. V dropped 0 bases and J dropped 6 bases, with 8 bases sitting between them. The CDR3 length is 13 residues. Written as DNA, the CDR3 is TGCGCCAGCAGCCAAGATCCAGGGGATGGCTACACCTTC. Residues: CASSQDPGDGYTF.

The V gene is TRBV11-2, the J gene TRBJ1-2; D ambiguous. The germline V gene encodes CDR1 SGHAT and CDR2 FQNNGV. CDR3 length: 14 residues. V lost 3 bases and J lost 3, with 11 bases in between. This CDR3 reads CASSFGPRDYGYTF. In nucleotides, the CDR3 is TGTGCCAGCAGCTTCGGACCAAGGGACTATGGCTACACCTTC.

This clone was seen just once. The chain combines TRBV10-1 with TRBJ1-1; D is unclear. CDR1 and CDR2 (germline): WNHNN, SYGVQD (reference sequence). The V end lost 5 bases, the J end lost 8 bases, and 15 bases lay between the germline ends. The CDR3 covers 13 residues. As DNA, the CDR3 is TGCGCCAGCAGTCCAGGACGTACGGGGGAAGCTTTCTTT. This sequence encodes CASSPGRTGEAFF.

The chain has TRBV7-9 and TRBJ1-2; D unresolved. The ends were cut back, 1 base at V and 2 bases at J, with 11 bases in the middle. Looked up from germline, CDR1 is SEHNR and CDR2 is FQNEAQ (reference sequence). The CDR3 has 15 residues. This chain's CDR3 is CASSLEQYGNYGYTF. As DNA, the CDR3 is TGTGCCAGCAGCTTAGAACAGTACGGAAACTATGGCTACACCTTC.

A word on this clone: Other DNA variants within this sample encode the same CDR3. The chain is built from TRBV5-1 and TRBJ2-5; 13 nucleotides match TRBD2. V trimming: 2 bases; J trimming: 3 bases; junction bases outside the gene matches: 4. This CDR3 is 16 amino acids long. Germline CDR1 SGHRS, CDR2 YFSETQ. The CDR3 loop is CASSLLAGGAEETQYF. The CDR3 nucleotides are TGCGCCAGCAGCTTACTAGCGGGGGGGGCTGAAGAGACCCAGTACTTC.

The J gene is TRBJ2-2, the V gene TRBV5-1; the match to TRBD2 covers 9 bases. Losses at the gene ends were 0 bases for V and 2 bases for J; bases not matched to a gene: 5. This CDR3 comprises 17 residues. CDR1 is SGHRS and CDR2 is YFSETQ in the germline V gene. CDR3 DNA sequence: TGCGCCAGCAGCTTGGAAGCGGGGGGCCCAAACACCGGGGAGCTGTTTTTT. The encoded protein is CASSLEAGGPNTGELFF.